What follows are 32 T cell receptor beta chains derived from one specimen sequenced in a study of CD8+ T cells in alopecia areata. Treatment reported: oral pan-JAK inhibitor, 5-10 mg twice daily. Reverse transcribed after extraction, RNA yielded cDNA as the sequencing template. Sequencing was performed with immunoSEQ multiplex PCR; in TCRdb, only in-frame clones are kept and a portion is missing. The sample yields some 200,000 clones, 50% to 70% seen once. The specimen comprised CD4+ T cells sorted from blood, sampled at week 4, from a patient treated with tofacitinib. All receptors come from a human donor with alopecia areata.

This clone appeared a single time. The chain joins TRBV30 to TRBJ2-7, with TRBD1 matching over 10 bases. The CDR3 contains 15 residues. Losses at the gene ends were 3 bases for V and 6 bases for J; bases not matched to a gene: 11. Germline CDR1 reads GTSNPN; CDR2 reads SVGIG (reference sequence). CDR3 amino acids: CAWSRAGTGVFEQYF. CDR3 sequence (DNA): TGTGCCTGGAGCCGAGCCGGGACAGGGGTTTTCGAGCAGTACTTC.

The rearrangement links TRBV5-1 to TRBJ2-1; D unresolved. This CDR3 comprises 12 residues. Germline V gene lookup returns CDR1 SGHRS and CDR2 YFSETQ. V lost 4 bases, J lost 15 bases, and 17 bases lay in between. CDR3 nucleotides: TGCGCCAGCAGCCAACAAGGTGGCAGGAGGTTCTTC. Protein product: CASSQQGGRRFF.

The V and J genes are TRBV29-1 and TRBJ1-2; the match to TRBD1 covers 8 bases. The CDR3 is 14 amino acids. Trimming at V came to 7 bases and at J to 4 bases, leaving 11 bases not matched to a gene. CDR1 and CDR2 (germline): SQVTM, ANQGSEA. This CDR3 reads CSATNSGGSYGYTF. Here the CDR3 DNA reads TGCAGCGCCACCAACTCAGGGGGCAGCTATGGCTACACCTTC.

This clone was observed once. The same CDR3 arises from other DNA sequences in this sample as well. This sequence joins TRBV29-1 and TRBJ1-2, with a tentative D call TRBD1 (5 bases). CDR3 length equals 12 residues. Germline CDR1 reads SQVTM; CDR2 reads ANQGSEA. V shed 3 bases and J shed 2 bases, with 7 bases lying between them. CDR3 protein: CSVDPGNYGYTF. CDR3 bases: TGCAGCGTTGATCCAGGGAACTATGGCTACACCTTC. Full variable domain (missing parts from reference TRBV29-1 and TRBJ1-2): SAVISQKPSRDICQRGTSLTIQCQVDSQVTMMFWYRQQPGQSLTLIATANQGSEATYESGFVIDKFPISRPNLTFSTLTVSNMSPEDSSIYLCSVDPGNYGYTFGSGTRLTVV.

V and J are TRBV10-2 and TRBJ1-2; D not certain. The V gene lost 0 bases and the J gene lost 7 bases, with 9 bases spanning the gap. CDR3 length equals 13 residues. Germline V gene sequence: CDR1 WSHSY, CDR2 SAAADI. The CDR3 sequence is CASSESRAGGYTF. CDR3 in DNA: TGCGCCAGCAGTGAGTCGAGAGCAGGTGGCTACACCTTC.

This clone has just a few counts. This CDR3 reads CASSPWDKNTEAFF. The DNA for the CDR3 is TGTGCCAGCTCACCATGGGATAAGAACACTGAAGCTTTCTTT. The V gene is TRBV18, the J gene TRBJ1-1; D gene unclear. The germline V gene has CDR1 KGHSH and CDR2 LQKENI. V dropped 2 bases and J dropped 1 base, with 8 bases sitting between them. The length of the CDR3 is 14 residues. Complete variable domain (other parts from reference TRBV18 and TRBJ1-1): NAGVMQNPRHLVRRRGQEARLRCSPMKGHSHVYWYRQLPEEGLKFMVYLQKENIIDESGMPKERFSAEFPKEGPSILRIQQVVRGDSAAYFCASSPWDKNTEAFFGQGTRLTVV.

The chain combines TRBV29-1 with TRBJ2-1; 8 bases are shared with TRBD2. The CDR3 consists of 13 residues. Germline lookup yields CDR1 SQVTM and CDR2 ANQGSEA. With V trimmed by 5 bases and J by 0 bases, 0 bases remained unmatched. The CDR3 sequence: CSVSGSSYNEQFF. CDR3 nucleotides: TGCAGCGTTAGCGGGAGCTCCTACAATGAGCAGTTCTTC.

This clone was found a few times. This rearrangement joins TRBV7-8 to TRBJ1-5, with D perhaps TRBD1 (5 bases). V lost 0 bases, J lost 6 bases, and 18 bases lay in between. CDR3 length: 17 amino acids. Germline V gene sequence: CDR1 SGHVS, CDR2 FQNEAQ. CDR3 bases: TGTGCCAGCAGCTTAGCCTCGGCCGGGACCCGGGGTCAGCCCCAGCATTTT. It yields the protein CASSLASAGTRGQPQHF.

CDR3 bases: TGCGCCAGCAGCTTGGGATGGGGTTCAGGGAATCTCTATGGCTACACCTTC. It is translated as CASSLGWGSGNLYGYTF. The V call is TRBV5-1, the J call TRBJ1-2, with D possibly TRBD1 on 5 matching bases. Germline V lookup: CDR1 SGHRS, CDR2 YFSETQ. V was pared by 0 bases and J by 4 bases, with 19 bases between. The CDR3 is 17 residues long. The full variable domain, completed using reference TRBV5-1 and TRBJ1-2, is KAGVTQTPRYLIKTRGQQVTLSCSPISGHRSVSWYQQTPGQGLQFLFEYFSETQRNKGNFPGRFSGRQFSNSRSEMNVSTLELGDSALYLCASSLGWGSGNLYGYTFGSGTRLTVV.

This rearrangement joins TRBV4-1 to TRBJ2-7, with D perhaps TRBD2 (7 bases). This CDR3 has 17 amino acids. V was trimmed by 0 bases and J by 3 bases, leaving 18 bases between them. In germline, CDR1 is MGHRA, CDR2 YSYEKL. For the CDR3, the DNA is TGCGCCAGCAGCCAAGAAGAAGGGGGGGCTCAGGTCTACGAGCAGTACTTC. It specifies CASSQEEGGAQVYEQYF.

The table lists this clone with a few counts. J is TRBJ2-3 and V is TRBV29-1; the match to TRBD2 covers 7 bases. The V gene's germline CDR1 is SQVTM and CDR2 ANQGSEA. This CDR3 is built from 12 residues. Unmatched junction bases numbered 3, after V lost 8 bases and J lost 1 base. The CDR3 DNA follows: TGCAGCAGCGGGGTGGGCACAGATACGCAGTATTTT. It translates to CSSGVGTDTQYF.

The chain couples TRBV18 to TRBJ1-1; D unresolved. Germline values: CDR1 KGHSH, CDR2 LQKENI. The V and J ends lost 1 base and 6 bases respectively, with 3 bases between them. This CDR3 contains 11 residues. CDR3 DNA sequence: TGTGCCAGCTCACCACTACCTGAAGCTTTCTTT. It codes for CASSPLPEAFF.

This chain joins TRBV30 and TRBJ1-6; TRBD1 matches at 7 bases. The CDR3 is 16 residues long. V dropped 2 bases and J dropped 9; count of bases not matched to a gene: 13. CDR1 and CDR2 (germline): GTSNPN, SVGIG (reference sequence). CDR3: CAWSKGTANLGSPLHF. The CDR3 region has the DNA TGTGCCTGGAGTAAGGGGACAGCGAACCTGGGTTCACCCCTCCACTTT.

The chain carries TRBV9 and TRBJ1-2; TRBD1 matches at 8 bases. The J segment lost 8 bases and the V segment lost 4 bases, leaving 7 bases of the junction unmatched. Germline CDR1 SGDLS, CDR2 YYNGEE. This CDR3 contains 13 residues. The DNA for the CDR3 is TGTGCCAGCAGCCCAACAGGGGGAACGGGCTACACCTTC. Its protein is CASSPTGGTGYTF. The whole variable domain, filled in from reference TRBV9 and TRBJ1-2, reads DSGVTQTPKHLITATGQRVTLRCSPRSGDLSVYWYQQSLDQGLQFLIQYYNGEERAKGNILERFSAQQFPDLHSELNLSSLELGDSALYFCASSPTGGTGYTFGSGTRLTVV.

The chain is built from TRBV7-2 and TRBJ2-7, with a weak D call TRBD1 (6 bases). Germline-derived CDR1 and CDR2 are SGHTA and FQGNSA. The germline V and J ends were trimmed by 1 base and 5 bases, with 12 bases remaining between them. CDR3 size: 14 residues. The CDR3 DNA reads TGTGCCAGCAGCTTAGACGCAGGGGTGGACGAGCAGTACTTC. Residues: CASSLDAGVDEQYF.

As concerns this clone: Other DNA variants within this sample encode the same CDR3. The rearrangement links TRBV7-2 to TRBJ2-3; perhaps TRBD1 as D (6 bases). This CDR3 is 14 amino acids long. Germline V gene data show CDR1 as SGHTA and CDR2 as FQGNSA. V lost 2 bases to trimming and J lost 4 bases, with 10 bases between them. CDR3 in DNA: TGTGCCAGCAGCTTAAGGGGGAGCGCAGATACGCAGTATTTT. This gives the protein CASSLRGSADTQYF.

This clone was observed a handful of times. The chain is built from TRBV10-3 and TRBJ2-2, with TRBD1 matching over 9 bases. V shed 3 bases, J shed 1 base, and the junction held 9 bases outside the gene matches. Looked up from germline, CDR1 is ENHRY and CDR2 is SYGVKD. This CDR3 is 18 amino acids long. The CDR3 is CAISEGWPGQGNTGELFF. In DNA, the CDR3 is TGTGCCATCAGTGAAGGATGGCCGGGACAGGGGAACACCGGGGAGCTGTTTTTT.

The chain employs TRBV15 and TRBJ2-5, with a tentative D call TRBD2 (6 bases). Germline values: CDR1 LNHNV, CDR2 YYDKDF (reference sequence). This CDR3 comprises 15 residues. Trimming left V 3 bases short and J 4 bases short, with 15 bases between. This chain's CDR3 is CATSSLFGGAETQYF. For the CDR3, the DNA is TGTGCCACCAGCAGCCTCTTTGGAGGGGCAGAGACCCAGTACTTC.

This clone was detected only a few times. This chain uses TRBV19 with TRBJ1-5; TRBD1 matches 7 bases. CDR3 length: 15 residues. The germline V gene encodes CDR1 LNHDA and CDR2 SQIVND (reference sequence). The V segment lost 5 bases and the J segment 5 bases; nucleotides outside the gene matches: 9. This CDR3 reads CASSPFGTADQPQHF. CDR3 bases: TGTGCCAGTAGTCCGTTCGGGACAGCAGATCAGCCCCAGCATTTT.

The rearrangement links TRBV9 to TRBJ1-4; possibly TRBD1 for D (5 bases). Germline-derived CDR1 and CDR2 are SGDLS and YYNGEE. V was pared by 0 bases and J by 10 bases, with 16 bases between. The CDR3 covers 15 residues. CDR3 amino acids: CASSVEGRDKGKLFF. CDR3 coding DNA: TGTGCCAGCAGCGTAGAGGGACGGGATAAAGGAAAACTGTTTTTT.

This chain connects TRBV30 to TRBJ1-1; no clear D gene. The CDR3 has 13 amino acids. V lost 2 bases, J lost 2 bases, and 9 bases lay in between. The germline CDR1 and CDR2 sequences are GTSNPN and SVGIG (reference sequence). CDR3 sequence (DNA): TGTGCCTGGAGTTGGAGGGTCAACACTGAAGCTTTCTTT. Amino acids: CAWSWRVNTEAFF.

The chain carries TRBV29-1 and TRBJ1-1, with D unclear. V was shortened by 4 bases and J by 3 bases, with 12 bases between the two germline ends. Germline CDR1 reads SQVTM; CDR2 reads ANQGSEA. The CDR3 contains 13 residues. CDR3 sequence reads: CSVVAYRDTEAFF. For the CDR3, the DNA is TGCAGCGTTGTGGCTTACCGGGACACTGAAGCTTTCTTT.

The chain uses TRBV30 and TRBJ2-2, with 10 bases that match TRBD1. The CDR3 contains 14 residues. The junction had 3 bases not matched to a gene; V was cut back by 2 bases and J by 6 bases. Germline V gene lookup returns CDR1 GTSNPN and CDR2 SVGIG (reference sequence). As DNA, the CDR3 is TGTGCCTGGAGTACTGGACAGGGGGCCGGGGAGCTGTTTTTT. Residues: CAWSTGQGAGELFF.

The chain recombines TRBV10-3 with TRBJ2-5; D tentatively fits TRBD1 or TRBD2 (6 bases each). The CDR3 extends over 12 amino acids. V lost 9 bases and J lost 4, with 12 bases in between. Germline assignment: CDR1 ENHRY and CDR2 SYGVKD. The CDR3 loop is CAIRGGGETQYF. The DNA of the CDR3 is TGTGCCATACGAGGAGGGGGAGAGACCCAGTACTTC.

The chain combines TRBV5-1 with TRBJ1-4; a weak D match, TRBD1 (6 bases). This CDR3 is built from 14 residues. Trimming pared 1 base from V and 8 bases from J, leaving 12 bases between. Looked up from germline, CDR1 is SGHRS and CDR2 is YFSETQ. CDR3 nucleotides: TGCGCCAGCAGCTTGCTTGAGGGGGAGGAAAAACTGTTTTTT. Protein product: CASSLLEGEEKLFF.

The chain uses TRBV9 and TRBJ1-1; maybe TRBD1 (5 bases). This CDR3 region has 14 residues. Trimming removed 3 bases from V and 0 bases from J, with 9 bases in between. Looked up from germline, CDR1 is SGDLS and CDR2 is YYNGEE. The CDR3 bases are TGTGCCAGCAGCGCGGGACGGATGAACACTGAAGCTTTCTTT. Its translation: CASSAGRMNTEAFF.

Note on this clone: Other DNA sequences within the sample encode an identical CDR3. This sequence joins TRBV30 and TRBJ2-2; TRBD1 aligns across 7 bases. The CDR3 consists of 13 residues. Germline V CDR1 and CDR2: GTSNPN, SVGIG (reference sequence). Trimming cost V 0 bases and J 5 bases; bases outside gene matches: 0. CDR3 sequence (DNA): TGTGCCTGGAGTGTACAGGGGACCGGGGAGCTGTTTTTT. Its translation: CAWSVQGTGELFF.

This clone has only a few counts. The rearrangement joins TRBV4-3 to TRBJ1-1; D call uncertain. Germline CDR1 is LGHNA and CDR2 is YSLEER. This CDR3 contains 14 residues. V lost 0 bases and J lost 1, with 6 bases in between. CDR3 protein: CASSQDGANTEAFF. The CDR3, as DNA: TGCGCCAGCAGCCAAGATGGCGCGAACACTGAAGCTTTCTTT.

This clone has more than one count but fewer than ten. The gene calls are TRBV29-1 and TRBJ1-1; the D is unclear. This CDR3 is 12 amino acids long. Germline CDR1 reads SQVTM; CDR2 reads ANQGSEA. V was clipped by 6 bases and J by 1 base, with 9 bases between them. CDR3 DNA sequence: TGCAGCGTCTTGGAAGGGAACACTGAAGCTTTCTTT. Residues: CSVLEGNTEAFF.

The J gene is TRBJ1-6, the V gene TRBV19, with 7 bases lining up with TRBD1. Germline CDR1 LNHDA, CDR2 SQIVND (reference sequence). V was pared by 3 bases and J by 9 bases, with 8 bases of the junction left unmatched. CDR3 length equals 15 residues. The CDR3 coding sequence is TGTGCCAGTAGTATGCCCGGACAGGTGACTTCACCCCTCCACTTT. The encoded protein is CASSMPGQVTSPLHF.

This rearrangement joins TRBV29-1 to TRBJ2-3, with 10 bases matching TRBD2. The V gene end was trimmed by 4 bases and the J gene end by 4 bases; junction bases not matched to a gene: 5. The CDR3 extends over 14 amino acids. Per the germline V gene, CDR1 is SQVTM and CDR2 is ANQGSEA. CDR3 amino acids: CSVVSAGGSDTQYF. CDR3 nucleotide sequence: TGCAGCGTTGTTTCAGCGGGGGGGTCAGATACGCAGTATTTT.

The V call is TRBV4-1, the J call TRBJ2-7; 7 positions match TRBD1. From germline, CDR1 is MGHRA and CDR2 YSYEKL. V lost 1 base to trimming and J lost 2 bases; unmatched junction nucleotides: 5. The CDR3 consists of 15 residues. The CDR3 here is CASSQAYRGTYEQYF. In DNA form, the CDR3 reads TGCGCCAGCAGCCAAGCCTACAGGGGAACCTACGAGCAGTACTTC.